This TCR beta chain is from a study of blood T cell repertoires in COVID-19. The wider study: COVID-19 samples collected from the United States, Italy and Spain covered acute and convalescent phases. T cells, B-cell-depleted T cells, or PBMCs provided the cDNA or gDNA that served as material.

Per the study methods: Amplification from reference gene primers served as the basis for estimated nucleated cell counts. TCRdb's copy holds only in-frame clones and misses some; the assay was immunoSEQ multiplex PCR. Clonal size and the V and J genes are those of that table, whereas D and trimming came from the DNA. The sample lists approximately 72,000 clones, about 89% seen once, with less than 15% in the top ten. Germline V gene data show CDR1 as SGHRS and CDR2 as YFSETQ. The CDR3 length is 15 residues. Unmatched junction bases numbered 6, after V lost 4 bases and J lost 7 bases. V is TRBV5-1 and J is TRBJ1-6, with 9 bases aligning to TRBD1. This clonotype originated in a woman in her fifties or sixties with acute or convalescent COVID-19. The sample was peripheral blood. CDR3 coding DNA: TGCGCCAGCAGCGGCACCGGGACAGGGAATTCACCCCTCCACTTT. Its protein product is CASSGTGTGNSPLHF.